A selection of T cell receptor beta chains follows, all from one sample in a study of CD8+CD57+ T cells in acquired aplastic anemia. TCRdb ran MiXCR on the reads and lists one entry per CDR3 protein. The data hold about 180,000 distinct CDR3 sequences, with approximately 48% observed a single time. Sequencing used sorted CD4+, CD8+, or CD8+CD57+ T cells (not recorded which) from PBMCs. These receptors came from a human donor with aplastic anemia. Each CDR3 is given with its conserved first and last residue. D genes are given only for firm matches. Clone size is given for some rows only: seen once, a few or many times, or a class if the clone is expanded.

TGTGCCAGCAGATCGGGACAGTTAGGTGGCTACACCTTC,CASRSGQLGGYTF,many,TRBJ1-2,TRBD1,TRBV6-1
TGCGCCAGCAGGGGACAGGGGGCCTCCCGGCTCCAAGAGACCCAGTACTTC,CASRGQGASRLQETQYF,NA,TRBJ2-5,TRBD1,TRBV10-1
TGTGCCAGCAGCCAAGGGCCCGGGGAGCAGTTCTTC,CASSQGPGEQFF,NA,TRBJ2-1,NA,TRBV3-1
TGTGCCAGCAGCCCTAGGGGGGTCCCAGATACGCAGTATTTT,CASSPRGVPDTQYF,NA,TRBJ2-3,NA,TRBV7-2
TGCAGTGCTAGACGCTCGGGACTCTTCGGGACACCCCTCCACTTT,CSARRSGLFGTPLHF,NA,TRBJ1-6,NA,TRBV20-1
TGCAGCGTTGGCCACCCGACGAGCTCTCGGTGGGACACTGAAGCTTTCTTT,CSVGHPTSSRWDTEAFF,many,TRBJ1-1,NA,TRBV29-1
TGTGCCAGTAGTATAGAGGGGACAGCCCAAGCTTTCTTT,CASSIEGTAQAFF,NA,TRBJ1-1,TRBD1,TRBV19
TGTGCCAGCAGTGAACCGGAGATGACTAGCGGGGGCTCGCTGGTGCAGTATTTT,CASSEPEMTSGGSLVQYF,NA,TRBJ2-3,TRBD2,TRBV2
TGTGCCAGCAGCGAGACGGCCCCGGGAGTAGCGGAGACCCAGTACTTC,CASSETAPGVAETQYF,many,TRBJ2-5,NA,TRBV5-8
TGTGCCAGCAGCCCCGGGACAGGGCATGAGCAGTACTTC,CASSPGTGHEQYF,NA,TRBJ2-7,TRBD1,TRBV7-6
TGCAAGGCAGGGGTTCTGGGCGAGCAGTACTTC,CKAGVLGEQYF,NA,TRBJ2-7,NA,TRBV20-1
TGCGCCAGCAGTGAAGGGACAGACGAGGTCTATGGCTACACCTTC,CASSEGTDEVYGYTF,NA,TRBJ1-2,TRBD1,TRBV5-1
TGCGCCAGCAGACTCGATACAGGGACCTCCTACGAGCAGTACTTC,CASRLDTGTSYEQYF,NA,TRBJ2-7,NA,TRBV5-1
TGTGCCACCAGTGATTTAGCGGGAGACGAGACCCAGTACTTC,CATSDLAGDETQYF,few,TRBJ2-5,TRBD2,TRBV24-1
TGTGCCAGCAGCGTAGGGCTCGGACCAGAGACCCAGTACTTC,CASSVGLGPETQYF,NA,TRBJ2-5,NA,TRBV9
TGTGCCAGCAGTTCCCCACCGGGAGTTACCCAGTACTTC,CASSSPPGVTQYF,few,TRBJ2-5,NA,TRBV27
TGTGCCAGTGACAGTTCCTACGAGCAGTACTTC,CASDSSYEQYF,NA,TRBJ2-7,NA,TRBV2
TGCAGCGTTGAACTAGCGGGAAAGCAGTTCTTC,CSVELAGKQFF,NA,TRBJ2-1,TRBD2,TRBV29-1
TGTGCCAGCAGCCGGGACAGGGCTAATTCACCCCTCCACTTT,CASSRDRANSPLHF,many,TRBJ1-6,TRBD1,TRBV7-9
TGTGCCAGCAGTGAAGGGACAGGACCCTATAATTCACCCCTCCACTTT,CASSEGTGPYNSPLHF,many,TRBJ1-6,TRBD1,TRBV27
TGTGCCACCAGTGATTCGGGGCACTATACGCAGTATTTT,CATSDSGHYTQYF,few,TRBJ2-3,NA,TRBV24-1
TGTGCCAGCAGCTTAGGTTTTTCGTACAGGTACTCTGGGGCCAACGTCCTGACTTTC,CASSLGFSYRYSGANVLTF,NA,TRBJ2-6,NA,TRBV7-6
TGCAGTGCTAGAGTTCTCGCAGAATCCTTAAGTGAGCAGTACTTC,CSARVLAESLSEQYF,once,TRBJ2-7,NA,TRBV20-1